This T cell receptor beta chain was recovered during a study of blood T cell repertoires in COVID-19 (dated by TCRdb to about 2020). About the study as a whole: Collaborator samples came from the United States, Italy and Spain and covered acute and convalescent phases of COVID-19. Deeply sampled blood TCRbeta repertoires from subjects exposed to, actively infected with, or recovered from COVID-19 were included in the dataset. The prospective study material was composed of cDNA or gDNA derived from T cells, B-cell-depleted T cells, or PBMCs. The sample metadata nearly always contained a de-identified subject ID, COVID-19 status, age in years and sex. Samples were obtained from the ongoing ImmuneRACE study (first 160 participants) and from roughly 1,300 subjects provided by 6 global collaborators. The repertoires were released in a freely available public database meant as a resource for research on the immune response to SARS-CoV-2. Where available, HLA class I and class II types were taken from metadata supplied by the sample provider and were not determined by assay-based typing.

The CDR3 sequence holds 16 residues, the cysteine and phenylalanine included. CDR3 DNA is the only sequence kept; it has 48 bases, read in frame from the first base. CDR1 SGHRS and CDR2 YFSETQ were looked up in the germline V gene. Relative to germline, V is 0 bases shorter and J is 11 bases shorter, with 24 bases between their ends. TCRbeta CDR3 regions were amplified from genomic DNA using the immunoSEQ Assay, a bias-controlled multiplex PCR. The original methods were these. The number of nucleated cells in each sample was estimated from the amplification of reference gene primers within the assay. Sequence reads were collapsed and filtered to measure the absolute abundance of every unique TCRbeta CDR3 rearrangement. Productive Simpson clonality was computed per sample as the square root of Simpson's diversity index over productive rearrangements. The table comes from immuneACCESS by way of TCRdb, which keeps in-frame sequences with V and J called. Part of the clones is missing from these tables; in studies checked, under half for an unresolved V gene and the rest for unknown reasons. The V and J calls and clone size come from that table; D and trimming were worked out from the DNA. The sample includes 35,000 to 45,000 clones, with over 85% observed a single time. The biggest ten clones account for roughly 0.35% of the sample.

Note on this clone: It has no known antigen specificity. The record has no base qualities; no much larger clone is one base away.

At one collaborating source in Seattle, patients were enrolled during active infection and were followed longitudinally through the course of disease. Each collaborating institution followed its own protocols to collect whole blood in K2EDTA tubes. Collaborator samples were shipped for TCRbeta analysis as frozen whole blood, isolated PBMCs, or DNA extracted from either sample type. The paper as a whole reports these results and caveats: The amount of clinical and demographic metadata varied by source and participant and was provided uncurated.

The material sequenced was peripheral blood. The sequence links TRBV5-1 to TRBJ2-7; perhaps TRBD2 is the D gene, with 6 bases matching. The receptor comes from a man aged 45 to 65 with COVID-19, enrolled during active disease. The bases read TGCGCCAGCAGCTTGGCCGTCGCGGGACCTAAAGAAAGGGAGTACTTC. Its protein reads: CASSLAVAGPKEREYF.